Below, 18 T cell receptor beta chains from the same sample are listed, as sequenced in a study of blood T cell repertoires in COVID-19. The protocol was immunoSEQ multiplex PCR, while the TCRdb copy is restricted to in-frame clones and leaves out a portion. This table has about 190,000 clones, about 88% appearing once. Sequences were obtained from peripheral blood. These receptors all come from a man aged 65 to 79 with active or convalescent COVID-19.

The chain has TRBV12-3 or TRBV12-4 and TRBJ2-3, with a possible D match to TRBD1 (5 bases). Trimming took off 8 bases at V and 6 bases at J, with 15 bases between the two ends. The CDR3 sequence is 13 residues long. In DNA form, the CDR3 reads TGTGCCAGCCGGGTAGGGGCACGCGATACGCAGTATTTT. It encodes CASRVGARDTQYF.

The CDR3 here is CAISSTLGGNEQYF. As DNA, the CDR3 is TGTGCCATCAGTAGCACCCTAGGGGGCAATGAGCAGTACTTC. The chain uses TRBV10-3 and TRBJ2-7; 7 positions match TRBD1. The germline gives CDR1 ENHRY, CDR2 SYGVKD. Germline trimming cut 5 bases from V and 7 bases from J; bases unmatched to any gene: 11. The CDR3 is 14 amino acids.

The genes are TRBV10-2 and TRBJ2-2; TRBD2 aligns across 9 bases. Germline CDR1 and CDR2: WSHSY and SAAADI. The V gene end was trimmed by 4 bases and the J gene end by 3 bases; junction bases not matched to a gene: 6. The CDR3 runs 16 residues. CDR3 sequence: CASSGVLAGYTGELFF. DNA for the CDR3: TGCGCCAGCAGTGGCGTACTAGCGGGTTACACCGGGGAGCTGTTTTTT.

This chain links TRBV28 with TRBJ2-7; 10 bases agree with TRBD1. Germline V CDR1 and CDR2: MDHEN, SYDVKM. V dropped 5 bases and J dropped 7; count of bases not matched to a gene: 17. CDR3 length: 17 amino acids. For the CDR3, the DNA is TGTGCCAGCAGTGGGGGACAGGGGACCCTTTACTCGAAAGAGCAGTACTTC. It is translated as CASSGGQGTLYSKEQYF.

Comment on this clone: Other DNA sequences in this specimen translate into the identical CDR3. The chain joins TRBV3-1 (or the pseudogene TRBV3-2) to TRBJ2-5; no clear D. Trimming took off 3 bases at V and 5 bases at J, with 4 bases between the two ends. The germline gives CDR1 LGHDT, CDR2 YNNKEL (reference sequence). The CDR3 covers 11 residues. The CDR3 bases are TGTGCCAGCAGCCAGAGGGAGACCCAGTACTTC. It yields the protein CASSQRETQYF.

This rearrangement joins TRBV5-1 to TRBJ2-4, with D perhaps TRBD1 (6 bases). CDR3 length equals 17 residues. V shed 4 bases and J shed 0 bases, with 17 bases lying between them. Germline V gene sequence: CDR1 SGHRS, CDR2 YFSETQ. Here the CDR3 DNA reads TGCGCCAGCAGCGACTGGCCAGGGGCCTTAGCCAAAAACATTCAGTACTTC. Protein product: CASSDWPGALAKNIQYF.

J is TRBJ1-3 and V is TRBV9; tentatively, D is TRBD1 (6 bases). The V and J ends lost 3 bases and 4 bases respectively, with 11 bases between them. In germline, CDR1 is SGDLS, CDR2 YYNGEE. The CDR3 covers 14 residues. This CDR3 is CASSEQGSGNTIYF. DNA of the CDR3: TGTGCCAGCAGCGAACAGGGCTCCGGAAACACCATATATTTT.

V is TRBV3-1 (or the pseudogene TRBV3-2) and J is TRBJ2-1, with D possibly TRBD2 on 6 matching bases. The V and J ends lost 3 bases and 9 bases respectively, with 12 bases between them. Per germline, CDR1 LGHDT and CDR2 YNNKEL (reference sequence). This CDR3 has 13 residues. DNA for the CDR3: TGTGCCAGCAGCCATCTAGCGACGGGTGAGCAGTTCTTC. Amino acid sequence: CASSHLATGEQFF.

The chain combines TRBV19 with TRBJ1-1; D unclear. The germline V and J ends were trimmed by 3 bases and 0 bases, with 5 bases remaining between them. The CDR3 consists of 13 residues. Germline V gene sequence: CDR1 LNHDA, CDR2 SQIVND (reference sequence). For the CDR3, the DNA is TGTGCCAGTAGTATTGCGGTGAACACTGAAGCTTTCTTT. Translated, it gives CASSIAVNTEAFF. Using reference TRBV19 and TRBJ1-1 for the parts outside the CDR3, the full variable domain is DGGITQSPKYLFRKEGQNVTLSCEQNLNHDAMYWYRQDPGQGLRLIYYSQIVNDFQKGDIAEGYSVSREKKESFPLTVTSAQKNPTAFYLCASSIAVNTEAFFGQGTRLTVV.

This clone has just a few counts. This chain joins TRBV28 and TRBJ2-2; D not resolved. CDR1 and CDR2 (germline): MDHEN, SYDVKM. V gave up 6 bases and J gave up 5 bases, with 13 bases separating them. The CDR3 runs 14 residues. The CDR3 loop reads CASSPVPTTGELFF. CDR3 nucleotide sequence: TGTGCCAGCAGCCCAGTTCCAACGACCGGGGAGCTGTTTTTT. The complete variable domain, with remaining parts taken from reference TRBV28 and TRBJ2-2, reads DVKVTQSSRYLVKRTGEKVFLECVQDMDHENMFWYRQDPGLGLRLIYFSYDVKMKEKGDIPEGYSVSREKKERFSLILESASTNQTSMYLCASSPVPTTGELFFGEGSRLTVL.

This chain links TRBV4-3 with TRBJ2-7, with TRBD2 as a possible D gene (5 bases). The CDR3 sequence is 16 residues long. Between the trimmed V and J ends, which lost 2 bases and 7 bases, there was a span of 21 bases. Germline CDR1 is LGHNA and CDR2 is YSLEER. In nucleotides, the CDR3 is TGCGCCAGCAGCCAACCTGGATGCTACCCAAGGAGGGAGCAGTACTTC. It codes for CASSQPGCYPRREQYF.

CDR3 sequence reads: CASTESTLTKNIQYF. CDR3 coding DNA: TGTGCCAGCACCGAATCGACACTCACCAAAAACATTCAGTACTTC. This chain uses TRBV28 with TRBJ2-4, with D hard to call. Germline CDR1 and CDR2: MDHEN and SYDVKM. V was clipped by 7 bases and J by 2 bases, with 15 bases between them. This CDR3 comprises 15 residues.

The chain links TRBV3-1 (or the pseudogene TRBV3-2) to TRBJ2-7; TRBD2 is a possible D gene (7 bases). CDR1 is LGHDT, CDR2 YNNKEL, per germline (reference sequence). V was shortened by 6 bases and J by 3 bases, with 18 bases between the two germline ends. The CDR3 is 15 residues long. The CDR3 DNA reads TGTGCCAGCAGTCGGGGAGGGGGGGCCTTCTACGAGCAGTACTTC. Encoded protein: CASSRGGGAFYEQYF.

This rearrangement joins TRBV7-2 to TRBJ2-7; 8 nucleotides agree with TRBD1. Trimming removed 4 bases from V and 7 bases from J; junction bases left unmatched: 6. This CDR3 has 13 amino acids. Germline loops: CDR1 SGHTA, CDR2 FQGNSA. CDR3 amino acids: CASSSGTGTEQYF. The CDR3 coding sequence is TGTGCCAGCAGCTCGGGGACAGGTACGGAGCAGTACTTC.

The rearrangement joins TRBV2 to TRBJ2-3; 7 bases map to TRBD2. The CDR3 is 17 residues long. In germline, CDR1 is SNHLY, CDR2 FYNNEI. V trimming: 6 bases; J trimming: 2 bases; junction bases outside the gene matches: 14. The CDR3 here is CASSVGEGRTFTDTQYF. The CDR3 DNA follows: TGTGCCAGCAGCGTAGGGGAGGGGAGAACCTTCACAGATACGCAGTATTTT.

The CDR3 region is CASSCYRGRSAGEQLCTGELFF. The CDR3 bases are TGTGCCAGCAGTTGCTACAGGGGGCGCTCAGCGGGAGAACAGTTATGCACCGGGGAGCTGTTTTTT. The J gene is TRBJ2-2, the V gene TRBV28; possible D gene TRBD1, 9 bases. CDR3 length: 22 residues. V lost 4 bases, J lost 4 bases, and 34 bases lay in between. Germline CDR1 is MDHEN and CDR2 is SYDVKM.

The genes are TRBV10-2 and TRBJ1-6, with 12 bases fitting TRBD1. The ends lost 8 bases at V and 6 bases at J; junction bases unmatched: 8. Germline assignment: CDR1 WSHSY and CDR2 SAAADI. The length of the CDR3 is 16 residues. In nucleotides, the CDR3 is TGCGCCAGCCGGGACAGGGGGCCTGGCGGTAATTCACCCCTCCACTTT. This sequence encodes CASRDRGPGGNSPLHF.

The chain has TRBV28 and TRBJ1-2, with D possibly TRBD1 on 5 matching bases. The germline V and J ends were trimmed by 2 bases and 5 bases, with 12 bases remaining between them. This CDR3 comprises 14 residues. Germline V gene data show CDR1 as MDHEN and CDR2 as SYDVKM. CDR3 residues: CASSLAGLFYGYTF. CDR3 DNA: TGTGCCAGCAGTTTAGCAGGGTTATTTTATGGCTACACCTTC.